Following are 18 T cell receptor beta chains from one sample sequenced in a study of regulatory T cells in long-lasting Graves disease. Time point specified: persistent/refractory GD, antithyroid drugs over 5 years with positive TRAb. Extracted PBMC RNA gave rise to the TCR library. Relying on iRepertoire HTBI primers and Arm-PCR of CDR3 regions, the team built TCR beta libraries. TCRdb reprocessed the multiplex PCR reads with MiXCR, giving one entry per CDR3 protein. Of about 460,000 distinct CDR3 sequences in the sample, around a fifth were seen once. The sample here was peripheral blood mononuclear cells (PBMCs), taken when the disease was refractory, from a patient treated with antithyroid drugs. These receptors originate from a female donor with Graves disease.

CDR3 amino acids: CASSANLSYNEQFF. In DNA, the CDR3 is TGTGCCAGCAGTGCCAACCTATCCTACAATGAGCAGTTCTTC. This sequence joins TRBV6-1 and TRBJ2-1, with D unclear. The CDR3 extends over 14 amino acids. V shed 4 bases and J shed 1 base, with 8 bases lying between them. Looked up from germline, CDR1 is MNHNS and CDR2 is SASEGT.

This clonotype was recorded a few times. This chain uses TRBV28 with TRBJ2-2, with TRBD1 as a possible D gene (6 bases). This CDR3 is built from 14 residues. The germline CDR1 and CDR2 sequences are MDHEN and SYDVKM. V lost 6 bases to trimming and J lost 7 bases, with 15 bases between them. CDR3 DNA: TGTGCCAGCAGCGGTGTGGCAGGGGTCGGGGAGCTGTTTTTT. This sequence encodes CASSGVAGVGELFF.

The chain employs TRBV10-3 and TRBJ2-7; perhaps TRBD2 as D (5 bases). CDR1 is ENHRY, CDR2 SYGVKD, per germline. The CDR3 extends over 15 amino acids. V was shortened by 0 bases and J by 7 bases, with 16 bases between the two germline ends. In DNA form, the CDR3 reads TGTGCCATCAGTGAGTCGATCCCATCTCGCGGGGAGCAGTACTTC. Encoded protein: CAISESIPSRGEQYF.

This clonotype was detected ten times or more. The gene calls are TRBV11-3 and TRBJ2-4, with a weak D call TRBD1 (5 bases). Germline V gene data show CDR1 as SGHNT and CDR2 as YENEEA. The CDR3 totals 16 residues. V lost 5 bases to trimming and J lost 1 base, with 15 bases between them. CDR3 loop: CASSLGSRVAKNIQYF. The DNA for the CDR3 is TGTGCCAGCAGCCTAGGATCCAGGGTGGCCAAAAACATTCAGTACTTC.

The rearrangement joins TRBV30 to TRBJ2-7; 9 positions match TRBD1. Germline-derived CDR1 and CDR2 are GTSNPN and SVGIG (reference sequence). This CDR3 comprises 23 residues. The J segment lost 3 bases and the V segment lost 3 bases, leaving 33 bases of the junction unmatched. The CDR3 sequence is CAWRGQLQGGSYSTGGGFYEQYF. The CDR3, as DNA: TGTGCCTGGAGGGGGCAGCTGCAAGGGGGTTCGTACTCGACAGGGGGTGGCTTCTACGAGCAGTACTTC.

The CDR3 DNA reads as TGTGCCAGCAGCTTAGCGGGTGGGAATAACTATGGCTACACCTTC. Translation gives CASSLAGGNNYGYTF. This sequence joins TRBV7-2 and TRBJ1-2, with D unclear. Germline V gives CDR1 SGHTA, CDR2 FQGNSA. The CDR3 length is 15 residues. Deletions cut 0 bases from V and 1 base from J, with 9 bases between.

The rearrangement uses TRBV6-2 or TRBV6-3 and TRBJ1-5; D uncertain. Per germline, CDR1 MNHEY and CDR2 SVGEGT. The CDR3 extends over 12 amino acids. Trimming shortened V by 9 bases and J by 4 bases, and 10 bases separated the two germline ends. The CDR3 DNA sequence: TGTGCCAGGTCTCGAAGAAATCAGCCCCAGCATTTT. Residues: CARSRRNQPQHF.

The gene calls are TRBV5-1 and TRBJ1-1, with 7 bases identical to TRBD1. The germline V gene has CDR1 SGHRS and CDR2 YFSETQ. Trimming at V came to 0 bases and at J to 5 bases, leaving 4 bases not matched to a gene. The CDR3 covers 14 residues. CDR3 coding DNA: TGCGCCAGCAGCTTGGAGGGGGCAATTACTGAAGCTTTCTTT. It is translated as CASSLEGAITEAFF. Full variable domain (remainder filled in from reference TRBV5-1 and TRBJ1-1): KAGVTQTPRYLIKTRGQQVTLSCSPISGHRSVSWYQQTPGQGLQFLFEYFSETQRNKGNFPGRFSGRQFSNSRSEMNVSTLELGDSALYLCASSLEGAITEAFFGQGTRLTVV.

The CDR3 here is CASSPPSRTGGGYTF. CDR3 sequence (DNA): TGTGCCAGCAGCCCACCGTCTAGGACAGGGGGCGGCTACACCTTC. The rearrangement links TRBV7-2 to TRBJ1-2; TRBD1 aligns across 11 bases. V lost 5 bases and J lost 8; bases outside the gene matches: 10. The CDR3 is made up of 15 amino acids. The germline gives CDR1 SGHTA, CDR2 FQGNSA.

This clonotype appeared many times. V is TRBV7-8 and J is TRBJ2-7; weak D call: TRBD1 (5 bases). The germline gives CDR1 SGHVS, CDR2 FQNEAQ. The CDR3 spans 14 residues. Trimming pared 0 bases from V and 4 bases from J, leaving 10 bases between. The CDR3 nucleotides are TGTGCCAGCAGCTTAGCGCAGGGAACGTACGAGCAGTACTTC. The encoded protein is CASSLAQGTYEQYF.

The genes are TRBV5-1 and TRBJ2-2, with 10 bases aligning to TRBD2. Trimming took 2 bases from V and 0 from J; bases not matched to a gene: 4. This CDR3 is built from 17 residues. CDR1 is SGHRS, CDR2 YFSETQ, per germline. The CDR3 protein is CASSFDSGGTNTGELFF. As DNA, the CDR3 is TGCGCCAGCAGCTTTGATAGCGGGGGGACGAACACCGGGGAGCTGTTTTTT.

At least ten counts were recorded for this clonotype. The chain has TRBV7-2 and TRBJ2-5; possible D gene TRBD1, 5 bases. The CDR3 runs 15 residues. The germline gives CDR1 SGHTA, CDR2 FQGNSA. The ends were cut back, 1 base at V and 2 bases at J, with 11 bases in the middle. The CDR3 here is CASSLVKAGQETQYF. In nucleotides, the CDR3 is TGTGCCAGCAGCTTAGTGAAGGCAGGGCAAGAGACCCAGTACTTC. Drawing the rest from reference TRBV7-2 and TRBJ2-5, the complete variable domain is GAGVSQSPSNKVTEKGKDVELRCDPISGHTALYWYRQSLGQGLEFLIYFQGNSAPDKSGLPSDRFSAERTGGSVSTLTIQRTQQEDSAVYLCASSLVKAGQETQYFGPGTRLLVL.

Comment on this clonotype: Being one base from a much bigger clone, this may be a read error. This chain uses TRBV6-2 or TRBV6-3 with TRBJ1-2; D gene unclear. Trimming shortened V by 4 bases and J by 4 bases, and 10 bases separated the two germline ends. This CDR3 region has 13 residues. Per the germline V gene, CDR1 is MNHEY and CDR2 is SVGEGT. CDR3 loop: CASSFGVGYGYTF. CDR3 DNA sequence: TGTGCCAGCAGTTTTGGGGTCGGCTATGGCTACACCTTC.

This clonotype was detected only a few times. The genes are TRBV6-1 and TRBJ2-2; TRBD1 agrees at 8 bases. Germline V gene data show CDR1 as MNHNS and CDR2 as SASEGT. V was clipped by 6 bases and J by 1 base; unmatched bases: 4. This CDR3 has 15 residues. CDR3 DNA sequence: TGTGCCAGCAGAATCGGGACAGGGAACACCGGGGAGCTGTTTTTT. As protein: CASRIGTGNTGELFF.

This clonotype occurred many times. The chain employs TRBV6-1 and TRBJ1-4; 7 nucleotides agree with TRBD1. There are 14 residues in the CDR3. V dropped 8 bases and J dropped 8; count of bases not matched to a gene: 11. Germline CDR1 reads MNHNS; CDR2 reads SASEGT. The CDR3 reads CASRTGEHGEKLFF. CDR3 nucleotides: TGTGCCAGCCGAACAGGGGAACATGGGGAAAAACTGTTTTTT.

This clonotype was found many times. J is TRBJ1-2 and V is TRBV27; D is perhaps TRBD1 (5 bases). CDR1 and CDR2 (germline): MNHEY, SMNVEV (reference sequence). This CDR3 spans 15 amino acids. Trimming took 4 bases from V and 5 from J, leaving 17 bases between them. The CDR3 spells CASSSPLRGEYGYTF. The CDR3 bases are TGTGCCAGCAGTTCCCCCTTAAGGGGCGAGTATGGCTACACCTTC.

This clonotype was detected ten times or more. The V call is TRBV6-1, the J call TRBJ1-2; no clear D gene. Germline CDR1 is MNHNS and CDR2 is SASEGT. The CDR3 is made up of 13 amino acids. The chain's CDR3 is CVTTDFRVYGYTF. As DNA, the CDR3 is TGTGTCACCACCGACTTCCGTGTCTATGGCTACACCTTC.

The chain uses TRBV2 and TRBJ2-2; D gene ambiguous. The CDR3 totals 14 residues. Germline V lookup: CDR1 SNHLY, CDR2 FYNNEI. The ends were cut back, 4 bases at V and 6 bases at J, with 12 bases in the middle. In DNA, the CDR3 is TGTGCCAGCAGTGCGAACGTGGACGCCGGGGAGCTGTTTTTT. Translation: CASSANVDAGELFF.